This entry lists 2 T cell receptor beta chains sequenced from one sample in a study of response to subunit inactivated influenza vaccine. MiXCR was run by TCRdb on the RT-PCR reads, yielding one entry per CDR3 protein. The sample includes roughly 540,000 distinct CDR3 sequences, roughly 25% of them seen just once. Separately, the same data were catalogued under a study of T cells expressing NK-cell markers. In that study: UMIs accompanied the 5'RACE template switching by which TCR beta cDNA was made.

The sample was CD4+ T cells sorted from PBMCs, taken approximately 13 days after vaccination. All receptors come from a man between 50 and 59 years old who received an inactivated influenza vaccine.

This sequence joins TRBV12-3 or TRBV12-4 and TRBJ1-5; D is ambiguous. V dropped 6 bases and J dropped 0 bases, with 6 bases sitting between them. CDR3 length: 13 residues. The CDR3 region is CASSGYSNQPQHF. CDR3 DNA sequence: TGTGCCAGCAGCGGCTATAGCAATCAGCCCCAGCATTTT.

V gene TRBV20-1 combines with J gene TRBJ2-1; 11 positions match TRBD2. V trimming: 4 bases; J trimming: 7 bases; junction bases outside the gene matches: 6. The CDR3 contains 14 residues. Looked up from germline, CDR1 is DFQATT and CDR2 is SNEGSKA (reference sequence). The CDR3 loop is CSATLAGVTNEQFF. CDR3 in DNA: TGCAGTGCTACACTAGCGGGAGTGACGAATGAGCAGTTCTTC.